Detailed here is one TCR beta chain. TCRdb re-called the 5' RACE reads; one entry per CDR3 protein, DNA not given. This sample's table reports roughly 150,000 distinct CDR3 sequences. The CDR3 runs to 16 residues. Germline CDR1 and CDR2: LGHNA and YNFKEQ. This specimen belongs to a study of T cells expressing NK-cell markers. The sequencing sample was made of blood T cells: a sorted CD56 or NKG2C T cell subset, CD4+ or CD8+ T cells, or bulk PBMC T cells (not recorded which). The gene calls are TRBV4-2 and TRBJ2-1. The sequence derives from a man aged 18 to 70 in good health. CDR3: CASSQDWRGSYNEQFF.